The 10 T cell receptor beta chains reported below all come from one sample, sequenced in a study of cytomegalovirus exposure and HLA in healthy donors. The PCR was carried out with 60 Vbeta primers and 13 Jbeta primers. The method was immunoSEQ multiplex PCR; TCRdb's version includes in-frame clones alone and lacks a portion of them. The sample lists approximately 110,000 clones; over 65% were seen once. Sequencing was done on a sample of PBMCs. Source of these receptors: a female donor in good health and CMV-seropositive.

V usage is TRBV9 and J usage is TRBJ2-1, with 9 nucleotides matching TRBD1. V lost 4 bases, J lost 7 bases, and 15 bases stayed unmatched. CDR3 length: 17 amino acids. Germline-derived CDR1 and CDR2 are SGDLS and YYNGEE. CDR3 DNA: TGTGCCAGCAGCCGGACGACGGGACAGGGACGGGAGAATGAGCAGTTCTTC. Its protein product is CASSRTTGQGRENEQFF. The variable domain in full, completed from reference TRBV9 and TRBJ2-1, reads DSGVTQTPKHLITATGQRVTLRCSPRSGDLSVYWYQQSLDQGLQFLIQYYNGEERAKGNILERFSAQQFPDLHSELNLSSLELGDSALYFCASSRTTGQGRENEQFFGPGTRLTVL.

V is TRBV5-5 and J is TRBJ1-5, with D possibly being TRBD1 (5 bases). This CDR3 region has 15 residues. From germline, CDR1 is SGHKS and CDR2 YYEKEE (reference sequence). Trimming left V 1 base short and J 2 bases short, with 10 bases between. The CDR3 reads CASSLWGEGNQPQHF. The CDR3 nucleotides are TGTGCCAGCAGCTTGTGGGGGGAGGGCAATCAGCCCCAGCATTTT.

V gene TRBV6-5 combines with J gene TRBJ2-5; 11 bases are a match to TRBD2. V was clipped by 3 bases and J by 5 bases; unmatched bases: 5. The CDR3 runs to 15 residues. Germline V gives CDR1 MNHEY, CDR2 SVGAGI. CDR3 amino acids: CASSYSGGAGETQYF. In DNA form, the CDR3 reads TGTGCCAGCAGTTATAGCGGGGGGGCCGGCGAGACCCAGTACTTC.

This clone was found a few times. CDR3 amino acids: CASSFGQGGRSPLHF. In DNA form, the CDR3 reads TGTGCCAGTAGTTTTGGACAGGGGGGACGGTCACCCCTCCACTTT. The V call is TRBV19, the J call TRBJ1-6; 10 nucleotides agree with TRBD1. With V trimmed by 5 bases and J by 10 bases, 8 bases remained unmatched. The CDR3 totals 15 residues. Germline CDR1 LNHDA, CDR2 SQIVND (reference sequence).

The J gene is TRBJ1-3, the V gene TRBV6-6; weak D call: TRBD1 (6 bases). This CDR3 is built from 16 residues. Trimming cost V 0 bases and J 4 bases, with 13 bases left between them. Germline V CDR1 and CDR2: MNHNY, SVGAGI (reference sequence). The CDR3 bases are TGTGCCAGCAGTTACTCATCGGCCAGGGGCGGAAACACCATATATTTT. Amino acid sequence: CASSYSSARGGNTIYF.

The chain links TRBV4-2 to TRBJ1-2; 7 positions agree with TRBD1. J gave up 0 bases and V 0 bases, and 4 bases lay outside the gene matches. Germline-derived CDR1 and CDR2 are LGHNA and YNFKEQ. The CDR3 has 16 amino acids. The CDR3 protein is CASSQDSGTANYGYTF. The CDR3 coding sequence is TGTGCCAGCAGCCAAGATTCGGGGACAGCTAACTATGGCTACACCTTC.

The chain carries TRBV7-3 and TRBJ1-2, with D unclear. Between the trimmed V and J ends, which lost 0 bases and 8 bases, there was a span of 13 bases. The CDR3 loop spans 14 amino acids. The germline CDR1 and CDR2 sequences are SGHTA and FQGTGA. CDR3 loop: CASSLTLGGKGYTF. In nucleotides, the CDR3 is TGTGCCAGCAGCTTAACGCTGGGCGGGAAGGGCTACACCTTC.

The count of this clone is one. The chain couples TRBV29-1 to TRBJ2-7, with D perhaps TRBD1 (6 bases). Germline V gives CDR1 SQVTM, CDR2 ANQGSEA. The V end was cut by 4 bases, the J end by 6 bases, with 13 bases between. The CDR3 runs 12 residues. The CDR3: CSVGLGASEQYF. As DNA, the CDR3 is TGCAGCGTTGGTTTGGGGGCAAGCGAGCAGTACTTC.

CDR3 in amino acids: CASRKGQGGKTEAFF. In DNA, the CDR3 is TGTGCCAGCAGGAAAGGACAGGGGGGAAAAACTGAAGCTTTCTTT. V gene TRBV2 combines with J gene TRBJ1-1, with 10 bases lining up with TRBD1. The J segment lost 5 bases and the V segment lost 6 bases, leaving 9 bases of the junction unmatched. Germline-derived CDR1 and CDR2 are SNHLY and FYNNEI. CDR3 size: 15 residues.

This chain joins TRBV30 and TRBJ1-5, with TRBD1 matching 7 bases. CDR3 size: 16 residues. Germline V lookup: CDR1 GTSNPN, CDR2 SVGIG (reference sequence). V shed 3 bases, J shed 4 bases, and the junction held 12 bases outside the gene matches. CDR3 bases: TGTGCCTGGAGATCAACAGGGGCGGGTAAGAATCAGCCCCAGCATTTT. This gives the protein CAWRSTGAGKNQPQHF.